This TCR beta chain was documented in a study of blood T cell repertoires in COVID-19 (dated by TCRdb to 2020 to 2021). General notes on the study: Samples from collaborators originated in the United States, Italy and Spain and spanned both the acute and convalescent phases of COVID-19. Samples were obtained from the ongoing ImmuneRACE study (first 160 participants) and from roughly 1,300 subjects provided by 6 global collaborators. Where HLA class I and class II types were available, the types were taken from metadata supplied by the sample provider, not from assay-based typing. The repertoires were released in a freely available public database meant as a resource for research on the immune response to SARS-CoV-2. The prospective study material was composed of cDNA or gDNA derived from T cells, B-cell-depleted T cells, or PBMCs. The sample metadata nearly always contained a de-identified subject ID, COVID-19 status, age in years and sex. Subjects who had been exposed to COVID-19, were actively infected with it, or had recovered from it provided the deeply sampled blood TCRbeta repertoires that made up the dataset. General study outcomes and caveats: Clinical and demographic metadata were provided uncurated, with the amount varying by source and participant.

TCRbeta CDR3 regions were amplified from genomic DNA by means of the immunoSEQ Assay, a bias-controlled multiplex PCR. On the authors' methods: Within the assay, amplification of reference gene primers was used to estimate how many nucleated cells each sample contained. To quantify the absolute abundance of each unique TCRbeta CDR3 rearrangement, sequence reads were collapsed and filtered. For each sample, productive Simpson clonality was calculated as the square root of Simpson's diversity index across productive rearrangements. The immuneACCESS repertoire file appears here via TCRdb, limited to in-frame rearrangements. These files lack a portion of the clones; in checked studies, under half of the deficit traces to unresolved V genes, and the cause of the others is not known. For V, J and clone size, that table is used; D and trimming come from the DNA. Here the sample has 210,000 or so clones; about 88% occur a single time. The biggest ten clones account for roughly 2.5% of the sample.

As to this clone: Its antigen specificity is not known. Base qualities are not at hand, and no much larger clone is one base apart.

Whole blood was collected in K2EDTA tubes by collaborating institutions according to the institutions' own protocols. Collaborator samples were shipped for TCRbeta analysis as frozen whole blood, isolated PBMCs, or DNA extracted from either sample type. The germline V gene provides CDR1 MNHEY and CDR2 SVGEGT. The CDR3 spans 17 residues, from the cysteine through the phenylalanine. The CDR3 DNA has 51 bases and is translated from base 1. V is clipped by 6 bases and J by 2 bases, and the sequence between their germline boundaries is 22 bases long. The chain employs TRBV6-2 or TRBV6-3 and TRBJ2-5, and TRBD2 may be the D gene, going by 5 matching bases. This TCR came from a woman aged 60-75 years with acute or convalescent COVID-19. Sequenced input: peripheral blood. The nucleotides read TGTGCCAGCAGCCATATCTCCTGGCGGGCCATTCAAGAGACCCAGTACTTC. Protein translation: CASSHISWRAIQETQYF.